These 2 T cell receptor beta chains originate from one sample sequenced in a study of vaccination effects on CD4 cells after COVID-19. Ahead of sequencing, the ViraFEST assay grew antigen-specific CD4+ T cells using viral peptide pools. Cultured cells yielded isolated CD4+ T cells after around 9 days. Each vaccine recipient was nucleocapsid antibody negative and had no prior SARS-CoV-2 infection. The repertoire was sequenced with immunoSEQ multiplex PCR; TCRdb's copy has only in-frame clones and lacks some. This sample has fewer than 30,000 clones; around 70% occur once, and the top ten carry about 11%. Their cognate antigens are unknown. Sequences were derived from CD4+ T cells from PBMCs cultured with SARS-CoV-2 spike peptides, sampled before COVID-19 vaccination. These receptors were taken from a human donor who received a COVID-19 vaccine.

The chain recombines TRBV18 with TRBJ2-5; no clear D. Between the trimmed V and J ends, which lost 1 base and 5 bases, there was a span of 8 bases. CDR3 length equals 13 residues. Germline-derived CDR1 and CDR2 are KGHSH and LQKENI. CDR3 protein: CASSPQNSETQYF. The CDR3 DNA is TGTGCCAGCTCACCACAGAACTCCGAGACCCAGTACTTC.

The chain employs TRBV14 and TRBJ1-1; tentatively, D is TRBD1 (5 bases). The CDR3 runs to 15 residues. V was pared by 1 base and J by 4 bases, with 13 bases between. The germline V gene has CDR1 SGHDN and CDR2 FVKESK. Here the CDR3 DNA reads TGTGCCAGCAGCCAAGGGAGGGGTACGGGCACTGAAGCTTTCTTT. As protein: CASSQGRGTGTEAFF. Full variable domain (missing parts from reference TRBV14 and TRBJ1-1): EAGVTQFPSHSVIEKGQTVTLRCDPISGHDNLYWYRRVMGKEIKFLLHFVKESKQDESGMPNNRFLAERTGGTYSTLKVQPAELEDSGVYFCASSQGRGTGTEAFFGQGTRLTVV.